The entry that follows covers one T cell receptor (beta chain) sequence. Isolation of PBMCs gave at least 7 million cells per sample. Together with a sample-barcoded 5' primer, a J-beta primer mix was included in a second PCR lasting roughly 7 to 11 cycles. From the 5' RACE reads, TCRdb called clonotypes with MiXCR, one entry per CDR3 protein. The repertoire includes approximately 800,000 distinct CDR3 sequences, 58% of them detected once, and roughly 22% sits in the top ten. These data belong to a study of blood T cells in healthy people across ages. This CDR3 is 17 amino acids long. The rearrangement joins TRBV21-1 to TRBJ2-1; the table's D gene call, TRBD2, was not cross checked with the DNA. TRBV21-1 is noted as a pseudogene. The clonotype was recovered from a young man in good health. Sequencing input: blood. Written as DNA, the CDR3 is TGTGCCAGCAGCAAAAACCCCCTAGCGGGGACCCACAATGAGCAGTTCTTC. Protein sequence: CASSKNPLAGTHNEQFF.